The text below deals with one T cell receptor beta chain. Its antigen is still unknown. Genomic DNA (from each subset) was split evenly across several immunoSEQ plates. Assay used: immunoSEQ multiplex PCR; TCRdb lists only in-frame clones, some missing. The top ten clones hold approximately 24% of a sample with about 680,000 clones, about 90% of them seen once. This entry belongs to a study of shared clonotypes between healthy human individuals. Whole-study findings and limits: Naive subsets usually exceeded memory subsets in estimated richness.

CD8 cells classed as naive were CD45RO-negative and positively selected for CCR7, excluding terminally differentiated effector memory CD45RA+ cells. Adult Caucasians living in Nashville, Tennessee made up all of the donors. The CDR3 runs 22 residues. Germline CDR1 is SGHVS and CDR2 is FQNEAQ. With 2 bases removed from V and 2 bases from J, the gap between germline ends came to 33 bases. The specimen sequenced was naive CD8+ T cells sorted from blood. The chain couples TRBV7-8 to TRBJ2-5; D possibly uses TRBD1 or TRBD2 (5 bases each). The sequence came from a man aged 30 to 39 in good health. In nucleotides, the CDR3 is TGTGCCAGCAGCTTAAGGGGAGACCTCAGACAGTCTCCTAGGTTAGGACAAGAGACCCAGTACTTC. It encodes CASSLRGDLRQSPRLGQETQYF.